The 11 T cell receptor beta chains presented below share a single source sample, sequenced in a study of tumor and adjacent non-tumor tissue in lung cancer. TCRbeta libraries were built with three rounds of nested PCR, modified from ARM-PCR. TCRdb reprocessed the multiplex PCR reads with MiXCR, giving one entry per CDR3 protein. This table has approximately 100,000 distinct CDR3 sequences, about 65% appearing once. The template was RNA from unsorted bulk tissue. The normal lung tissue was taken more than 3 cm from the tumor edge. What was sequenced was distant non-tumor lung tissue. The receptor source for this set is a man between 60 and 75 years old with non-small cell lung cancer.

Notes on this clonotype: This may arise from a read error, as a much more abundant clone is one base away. The CDR3 here is CATRTGQVPNQPQHF. CDR3 sequence (DNA): TGTGCCACCCGTACGGGACAGGTCCCCAATCAGCCCCAGCATTTT. V usage is TRBV24-1 and J usage is TRBJ1-5; 8 bases are a match to TRBD1. CDR3 size: 15 residues. Germline values: CDR1 KGHDR, CDR2 SFDVKD. Trimming took 9 bases from V and 3 from J; bases not matched to a gene: 9.

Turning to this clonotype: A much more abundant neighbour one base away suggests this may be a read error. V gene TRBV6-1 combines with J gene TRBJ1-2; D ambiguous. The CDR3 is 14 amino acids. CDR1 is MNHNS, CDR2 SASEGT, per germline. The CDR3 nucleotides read TGTGCCAGCAGTGAAGGCAGGAGCTTCTATGGCTCCACCTTC. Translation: CASSEGRSFYGSTF.

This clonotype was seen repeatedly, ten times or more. CDR3 DNA sequence: TGTGCCAGCAGCTTGGCACCGGGTACGGTGGGTGGCTACACCTTC. Its translation is CASSLAPGTVGGYTF. The chain combines TRBV5-5 with TRBJ1-2; D not certain. CDR3 length equals 15 residues. Germline-derived CDR1 and CDR2 are SGHKS and YYEKEE (reference sequence). V lost 0 bases, J lost 7 bases, and 16 bases lay in between.

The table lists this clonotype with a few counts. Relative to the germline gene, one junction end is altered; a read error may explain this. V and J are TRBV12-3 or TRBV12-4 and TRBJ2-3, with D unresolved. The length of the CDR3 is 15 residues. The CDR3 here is CSSSSGRKVSDTQYF. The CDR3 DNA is TGTTCCAGCAGTTCCGGTAGAAAGGTTTCAGATACGCAGTATTTT.

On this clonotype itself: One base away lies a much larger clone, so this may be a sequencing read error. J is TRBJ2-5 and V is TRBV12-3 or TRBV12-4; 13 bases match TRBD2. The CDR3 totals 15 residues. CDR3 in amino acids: CAGSRTSGSWETQYF. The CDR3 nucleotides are TGTGCCGGCAGCCGGACTAGCGGGAGTTGGGAGACCCAGTACTTC.

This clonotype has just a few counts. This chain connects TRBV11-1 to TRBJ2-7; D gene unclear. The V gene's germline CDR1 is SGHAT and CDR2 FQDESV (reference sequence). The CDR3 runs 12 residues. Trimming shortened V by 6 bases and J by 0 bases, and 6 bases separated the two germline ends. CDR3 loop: CASSVCSYEQYF. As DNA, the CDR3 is TGTGCCAGCAGTGTTTGCTCCTACGAGCAGTACTTC.

The CDR3 is CASSFASGGVSYEQYF. The CDR3 DNA is TGTGCCAGCAGTTTTGCTAGCGGAGGGGTCTCCTACGAGCAGTACTTC. The V gene is TRBV12-3 or TRBV12-4, the J gene TRBJ2-7; 7 bases fit TRBD2. The CDR3 is made up of 16 amino acids. V shed 3 bases and J 0 bases; nucleotides not matched to a gene: 8.

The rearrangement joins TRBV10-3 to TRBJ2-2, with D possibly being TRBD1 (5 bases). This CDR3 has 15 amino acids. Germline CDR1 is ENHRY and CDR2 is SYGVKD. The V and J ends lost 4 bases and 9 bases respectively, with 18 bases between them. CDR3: CAISGGGANIRELFF. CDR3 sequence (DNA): TGTGCCATCAGTGGGGGCGGAGCGAACATCAGGGAGCTGTTTTTT.

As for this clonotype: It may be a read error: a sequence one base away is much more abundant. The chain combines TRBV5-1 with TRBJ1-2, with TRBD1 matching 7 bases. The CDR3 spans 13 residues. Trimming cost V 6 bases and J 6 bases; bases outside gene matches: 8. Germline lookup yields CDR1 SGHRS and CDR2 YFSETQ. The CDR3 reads CASNQGTANGYTF. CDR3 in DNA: TGCGCCAGCAACCAAGGGACAGCTAATGGCTACACCTTC.

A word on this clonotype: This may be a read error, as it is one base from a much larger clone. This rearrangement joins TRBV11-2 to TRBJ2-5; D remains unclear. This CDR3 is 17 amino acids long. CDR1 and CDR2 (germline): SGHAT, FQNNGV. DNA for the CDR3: TGTACCAGCAGCTTAGAGCCGGGTATGGGGTTAGAAGAGACCCAATACTTC. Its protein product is CTSSLEPGMGLEETQYF.

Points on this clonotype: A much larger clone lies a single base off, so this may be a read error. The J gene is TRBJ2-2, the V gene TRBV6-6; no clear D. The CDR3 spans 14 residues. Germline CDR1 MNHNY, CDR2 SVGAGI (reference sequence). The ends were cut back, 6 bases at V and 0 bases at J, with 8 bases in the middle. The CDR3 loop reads CASRHASNTGELFF. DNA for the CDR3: TGTGCCAGCAGGCACGCGTCGAACACCGGGGAGCTGTTTTTT.